The 19 T cell receptor beta chains reported below all come from one sample, sequenced in a study of blood T cells in healthy people across ages. Through a sample-barcoded 5' primer and a J-beta primer mix, a second PCR was run for roughly 6 to 12 cycles. TCRdb recomputed calls from the 5' RACE reads with MiXCR, one row per CDR3 protein. The table shows some 1.1 million distinct CDR3 sequences, with 30% to 40% occurring only once. The sample consisted of blood. Receptor source: a man younger than 35 in good health.

The chain has TRBV2 and TRBJ2-1; the D is unclear. Per the germline V gene, CDR1 is SNHLY and CDR2 is FYNNEI. The CDR3 totals 14 residues. V was shortened by 6 bases and J by 7 bases, with 16 bases between the two germline ends. In DNA form, the CDR3 reads TGTGCCAGCAGGGTATCGACAAAGCCTAATGAGCAGTTCTTC. Its protein product is CASRVSTKPNEQFF.

The table lists this clonotype with a few counts. The CDR3 is CASSSRVGLSWTQYF. The CDR3 DNA reads TGTGCCAGCAGCTCCAGGGTTGGGCTCTCGTGGACCCAGTACTTC. V and J are TRBV5-6 and TRBJ2-5, with D perhaps TRBD1 (5 bases). V lost 3 bases and J lost 7, with 19 bases in between. This CDR3 region has 15 residues. Germline V CDR1 and CDR2: SGHDT, YYEEEE.

V is TRBV30 and J is TRBJ1-1; no definite D call. Deletions cut 1 base from V and 6 bases from J, with 9 bases between. Germline CDR1 reads GTSNPN; CDR2 reads SVGIG (reference sequence). The CDR3 runs to 12 residues. The chain's CDR3 is CAWSAGIAEAFF. The CDR3 DNA follows: TGTGCCTGGAGTGCCGGGATCGCTGAAGCTTTCTTT. Full variable domain (rest looked up from reference TRBV30 and TRBJ1-1): SQTIHQWPATLVQPVGSPLSLECTVEGTSNPNLYWYRQAAGRGLQLLFYSVGIGQISSEVPQNLSASRPQDRQFILSSKKLLLSDSGFYLCAWSAGIAEAFFGQGTRLTVV.

V usage is TRBV4-1 and J usage is TRBJ2-4; weak D call: TRBD1 (5 bases). Matching the DNA end better, TRBJ2-7 makes the J call doubtful. The CDR3 consists of 14 residues. The germline CDR1 and CDR2 sequences are MGHRA and YSYEKL. For the CDR3, the DNA is TGCGCCAGCAGCCAAGGACAGCAATACTACGAGCAGTACTTC. This codes for CASSQGQQYYEQYF.

This clonotype was recorded a few times. V is TRBV7-2 and J is TRBJ1-2; the D gene is possibly TRBD1 (5 bases). V lost 5 bases and J lost 4, with 14 bases in between. The length of the CDR3 is 14 residues. Germline CDR1 is SGHTA and CDR2 is FQGNSA. CDR3 DNA sequence: TGTGCCAGCAGCCCCACAGCGGGGGTCTATGGCTACACCTTC. It translates to CASSPTAGVYGYTF.

This rearrangement joins TRBV18 to TRBJ2-1; TRBD2 matches 8 bases. The CDR3 extends over 17 amino acids. Losses at the gene ends were 0 bases for V and 5 bases for J; bases not matched to a gene: 9. The V gene's germline CDR1 is KGHSH and CDR2 LQKENI. The CDR3 sequence is CASSPPGAGAANNEQFF. The CDR3 nucleotides are TGTGCCAGCTCACCACCGGGAGCGGGGGCCGCTAACAATGAGCAGTTCTTC.

This sequence joins TRBV18 and TRBJ2-5; TRBD1 agrees at 11 bases. Unmatched junction bases numbered 4, after V lost 4 bases and J lost 3 bases. In germline, CDR1 is KGHSH, CDR2 LQKENI. CDR3 length equals 15 residues. For the CDR3, the DNA is TGTGCCAGCTCACTGCGGACAGGGGGCAAAGAGACCCAGTACTTC. Residues: CASSLRTGGKETQYF.

This clonotype was counted many times. The chain carries TRBV4-3 and TRBJ1-2, with D hard to call. The CDR3 loop spans 13 amino acids. The germline V gene encodes CDR1 LGHNA and CDR2 YSLEER. The germline V and J ends were trimmed by 0 bases and 2 bases, with 4 bases remaining between them. For the CDR3, the DNA is TGCGCCAGCAGCCAAGAGCGAAACTATGGCTACACCTTC. Its protein product is CASSQERNYGYTF.

This clonotype was detected ten times or more. This chain connects TRBV9 to TRBJ2-3; D call uncertain. Trimming removed 3 bases at V and 1 base at J, with 3 bases between. Germline V CDR1 and CDR2: SGDLS, YYNGEE. The CDR3 runs to 12 residues. The CDR3 DNA reads TGTGCCAGCAGCGCCCGCACAGATACGCAGTATTTT. Protein: CASSARTDTQYF. Filled out from reference TRBV9 and TRBJ2-3, the complete variable domain reads DSGVTQTPKHLITATGQRVTLRCSPRSGDLSVYWYQQSLDQGLQFLIQYYNGEERAKGNILERFSAQQFPDLHSELNLSSLELGDSALYFCASSARTDTQYFGPGTRLTVL.

The J gene is TRBJ2-5, the V gene TRBV5-1, with a possible D match to TRBD2 (5 bases). The CDR3 runs to 15 residues. Germline lookup yields CDR1 SGHRS and CDR2 YFSETQ. Trimming stripped 2 bases from V and 2 bases from J, with 13 bases between. This CDR3 reads CASSFVGAEQETQYF. CDR3 coding DNA: TGCGCCAGCAGCTTCGTAGGAGCGGAACAAGAGACCCAGTACTTC.

The gene calls are TRBV12-3 or TRBV12-4 and TRBJ1-5; no reliable D call. V was shortened by 3 bases and J by 2 bases, with 8 bases between the two germline ends. The CDR3 runs 14 residues. The CDR3 reads CASSLLRGNQPQHF. The CDR3 bases are TGTGCCAGCAGTTTGCTGAGGGGCAATCAGCCCCAGCATTTT.

The rearrangement joins TRBV9 to TRBJ1-1; D not resolved. CDR1 is SGDLS, CDR2 YYNGEE, per germline. This CDR3 is built from 14 residues. V lost 0 bases, J lost 4 bases, and 10 bases lay in between. CDR3 sequence (DNA): TGTGCCAGCAGCGTAGGCGGGAGTACCACTGAAGCTTTCTTT. This codes for CASSVGGSTTEAFF.

The V call is TRBV4-3, the J call TRBJ2-1; 11 nucleotides align to TRBD1. Matching the DNA end better, TRBJ2-7 makes the J call doubtful. The germline CDR1 and CDR2 sequences are LGHNA and YSLEER. The CDR3 loop spans 18 amino acids. The CDR3 protein is CASSQEPWTGGLYNEQYF. In DNA, the CDR3 is TGCGCCAGCAGCCAAGAGCCTTGGACAGGGGGCTTGTACAATGAGCAGTACTTC.

The chain recombines TRBV5-1 with TRBJ2-3; the match to TRBD1 covers 8 bases. Germline CDR1 is SGHRS and CDR2 is YFSETQ. CDR3 size: 15 residues. V shed 0 bases and J 3 bases; nucleotides not matched to a gene: 3. CDR3: CASSLDGQGTDTQYF. The CDR3 bases are TGCGCCAGCAGCTTGGATGGACAGGGAACAGATACGCAGTATTTT.

This clonotype was recorded a few times. This chain uses TRBV6-5 with TRBJ1-2, with 8 bases aligning to TRBD1. Germline V lookup: CDR1 MNHEY, CDR2 SVGAGI. V lost 6 bases, J lost 2 bases, and 11 bases stayed unmatched. The CDR3 is made up of 16 amino acids. The DNA for the CDR3 is TGTGCCAGCAGACCAACGCGGACAGGGTGGAACTATGGCTACACCTTC. Translated: CASRPTRTGWNYGYTF.

This clonotype has just a few counts. The J gene is TRBJ2-3, the V gene TRBV5-1, with 7 bases matching TRBD1. Unmatched junction bases numbered 16, after V lost 0 bases and J lost 0 bases. Germline CDR1 and CDR2: SGHRS and YFSETQ. The CDR3 totals 20 residues. The CDR3 sequence is CASSLGPPGTVLSSTDTQYF. The CDR3 DNA is TGCGCCAGCAGCTTGGGGCCACCCGGGACAGTCCTCTCGAGCACAGATACGCAGTATTTT.

This clonotype has only a few counts. The chain employs TRBV7-2 and TRBJ2-1; no reliable D call. Trimming pared 7 bases from V and 7 bases from J, leaving 20 bases between. There are 15 residues in the CDR3. Germline CDR1 is SGHTA and CDR2 is FQGNSA. CDR3 sequence reads: CASILNAASRNEQFF. CDR3 sequence (DNA): TGTGCCAGCATATTAAATGCGGCGAGTAGAAATGAGCAGTTCTTC.

This clonotype has only a few counts. The CDR3 DNA follows: TGTGCCAGTAGTCCCAGTGTGGAGGCGGGGAGAGTGGATGAGCAGTTCTTC. Amino acids: CASSPSVEAGRVDEQFF. The chain uses TRBV19 and TRBJ2-1, with D perhaps matching TRBD2 (6 bases). V was pared by 5 bases and J by 8 bases, with 25 bases between. From germline, CDR1 is LNHDA and CDR2 SQIVND (reference sequence). The CDR3 is 17 residues long.

The table lists this clonotype with a count of one. CDR3: CASSWVIRQGEYNEQFF. The CDR3 DNA is TGTGCCAGCAGCTGGGTCATAAGACAGGGAGAATACAATGAGCAGTTCTTC. The chain has TRBV27 and TRBJ2-1; 7 nucleotides match TRBD1. J lost 4 bases, V lost 6 bases, and 15 bases had no gene match. The V gene's germline CDR1 is MNHEY and CDR2 SMNVEV (reference sequence). CDR3 length: 17 residues.